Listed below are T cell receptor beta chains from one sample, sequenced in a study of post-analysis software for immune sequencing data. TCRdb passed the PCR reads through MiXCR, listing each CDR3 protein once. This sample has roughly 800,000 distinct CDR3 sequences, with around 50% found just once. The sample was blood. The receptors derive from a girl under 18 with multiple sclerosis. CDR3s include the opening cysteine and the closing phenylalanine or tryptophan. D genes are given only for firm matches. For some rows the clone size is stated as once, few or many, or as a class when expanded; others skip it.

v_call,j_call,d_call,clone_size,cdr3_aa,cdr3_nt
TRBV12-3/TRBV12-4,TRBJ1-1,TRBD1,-,CASSMKGARRAFF,TGTGCCAGCAGTATGAAGGGGGCGCGTAGAGCTTTCTTT
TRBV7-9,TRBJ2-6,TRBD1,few,CASGEGQGLYSGANVLTF,TGTGCCAGCGGGGAGGGACAGGGACTTTACTCTGGGGCCAACGTCCTGACTTTC
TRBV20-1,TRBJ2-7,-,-,CSAAAGTHYEQYF,TGCAGTGCCGCTGCCGGGACTCATTACGAGCAGTACTTC
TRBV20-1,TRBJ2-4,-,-,CSAPTGGAKNIQYF,TGCAGTGCCCCGACGGGTGGCGCCAAAAACATTCAGTACTTC
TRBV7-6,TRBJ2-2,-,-,CASSLAGSGELFF,TGTGCCAGCAGCCTGGCAGGATCCGGGGAGCTGTTTTTT
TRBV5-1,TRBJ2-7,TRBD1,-,CASSLLGPNDRDHYYEQYF,TGCGCCAGCAGCTTGTTGGGGCCCAACGACAGGGATCATTACTACGAGCAGTACTTC
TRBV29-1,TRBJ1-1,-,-,CSVRGAGTEAFF,TGCAGCGTCCGAGGGGCAGGGACTGAAGCTTTCTTT
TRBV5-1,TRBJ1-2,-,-,CASSSFLSQAYYGYTF,TGCGCCAGCAGCTCCTTCCTGTCACAAGCCTACTATGGCTACACCTTC
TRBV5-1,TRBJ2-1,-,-,CASRPSISLSYNEQFF,TGCGCCAGCAGGCCCAGCATCTCCCTCTCCTACAATGAGCAGTTCTTC
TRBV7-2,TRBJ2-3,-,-,CASSLARILTSTDTQYF,TGTGCCAGCAGCTTAGCGCGGATACTTACTAGCACAGATACGCAGTATTTT
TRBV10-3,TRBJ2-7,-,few,CAISESGQRALVEQYF,TGTGCCATCAGTGAGTCAGGCCAGCGGGCCCTCGTCGAGCAGTACTTC
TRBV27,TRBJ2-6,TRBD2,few,CASSLRLAGFSGANVLTF,TGTGCCAGCAGTTTACGGCTAGCGGGGTTCTCTGGGGCCAACGTCCTGACTTTC
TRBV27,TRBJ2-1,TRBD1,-,CASSVLSGQGGNEQFF,TGTGCCAGCAGTGTTCTATCGGGACAGGGTGGGAATGAGCAGTTCTTC
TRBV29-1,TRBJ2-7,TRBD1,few,CSAKRQGSYEQYF,TGCAGCGCAAAGAGACAGGGGTCCTACGAGCAGTACTTC
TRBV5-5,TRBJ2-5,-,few,CASSLAPTTGFQETQYF,TGTGCCAGCAGCTTGGCTCCCACCACAGGTTTCCAAGAGACCCAGTACTTC
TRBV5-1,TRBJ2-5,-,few,CASSLGGPKETQYF,TGCGCCAGCAGCTTGGGGGGACCTAAAGAGACCCAGTACTTC
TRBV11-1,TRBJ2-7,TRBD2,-,CASSLVRRGGSYEQYF,TGTGCCAGCAGCTTGGTTCGCCGCGGGGGCTCCTACGAGCAGTACTTC
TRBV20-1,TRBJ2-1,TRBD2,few,CSACELAGASYNEQFF,TGCAGTGCCTGCGAACTAGCGGGGGCGTCCTACAATGAGCAGTTCTTC
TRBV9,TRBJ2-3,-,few,CASTSDLATDTQYF,TGTGCCAGCACCTCAGATTTAGCGACAGATACGCAGTATTTT
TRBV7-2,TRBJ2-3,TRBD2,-,CASSPAGGGTDTQYF,TGTGCCAGCAGCCCAGCTGGGGGGGGCACAGATACGCAGTATTTT
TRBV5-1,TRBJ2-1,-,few,CASSTTGSHRSYNEQFF,TGCGCCAGCAGCACCACAGGTTCCCATCGCTCCTACAATGAGCAGTTCTTC
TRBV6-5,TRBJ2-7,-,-,CASSYLGGGAYEQYF,TGTGCCAGCAGTTACCTTGGTGGCGGGGCCTACGAGCAGTACTTC
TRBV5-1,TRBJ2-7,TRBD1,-,CASGLTGDYEQYF,TGCGCCAGCGGTTTAACAGGGGACTACGAGCAGTACTTC
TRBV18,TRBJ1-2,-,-,CASSPPDGRGYGYTF,TGTGCCAGCTCACCACCCGATGGTAGGGGCTATGGCTACACCTTC
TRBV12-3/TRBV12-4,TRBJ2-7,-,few,CASSFLGRTYEQYF,TGTGCCAGCAGTTTTTTGGGGAGAACCTACGAGCAGTACTTC
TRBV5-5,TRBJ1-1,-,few,CASSLMQGTTEAFF,TGTGCCAGCAGCTTGATGCAGGGCACCACTGAAGCTTTCTTT
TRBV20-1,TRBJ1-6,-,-,CSAHPFGASSYNSPLHF,TGCAGTGCTCACCCGTTTGGGGCAAGCTCCTATAATTCACCCCTCCACTTT
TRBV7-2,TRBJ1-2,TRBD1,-,CASSLGGQTLYGYTF,TGTGCCAGCAGCTTAGGGGGACAGACGCTCTATGGCTACACCTTC
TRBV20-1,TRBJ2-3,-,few,CSATLVRVDTQYF,TGCAGTGCTACCCTCGTCCGGGTGGATACGCAGTATTTT
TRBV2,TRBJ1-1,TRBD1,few,CASSGDRGTEAFF,TGTGCCAGCAGCGGAGACAGGGGCACTGAAGCTTTCTTT
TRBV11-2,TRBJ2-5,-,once,CTSSRGGGETQYF,TGTACCAGCAGCCGTGGCGGAGGGGAGACCCAGTACTTC
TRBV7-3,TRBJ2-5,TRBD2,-,CASSFGLAETQYF,TGTGCCAGCAGCTTCGGACTAGCGGAGACCCAGTACTTC
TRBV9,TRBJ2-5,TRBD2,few,CASSVSGGRADETQYF,TGTGCCAGCAGCGTAAGTGGCGGGAGGGCAGATGAGACCCAGTACTTC
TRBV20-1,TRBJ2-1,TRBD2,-,CSATWTSGGAFHNEQFF,TGCAGCGCTACCTGGACTAGCGGGGGGGCCTTCCACAATGAGCAGTTCTTC
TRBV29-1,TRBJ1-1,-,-,CSVSVKGGTEAFF,TGCAGCGTTAGCGTAAAAGGGGGCACTGAAGCTTTCTTT
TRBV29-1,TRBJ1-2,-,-,CSVEEGQYGYTF,TGCAGCGTTGAAGAGGGGCAGTATGGCTACACCTTC
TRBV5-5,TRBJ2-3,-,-,CASSEGPDSTQYF,TGTGCCAGCAGCGAGGGCCCAGACTCCACGCAGTATTTT
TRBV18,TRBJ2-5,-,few,CASSPGLSQETQYF,TGTGCCAGCTCACCCGGACTGAGCCAAGAGACCCAGTACTTC
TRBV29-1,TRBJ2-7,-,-,CSVEQERQYF,TGCAGCGTGGAACAGGAGCGTCAGTACTTC
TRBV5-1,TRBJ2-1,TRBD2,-,CASSPGGTSGAYNEQFF,TGCGCCAGCAGCCCCGGGGGGACTAGCGGGGCCTACAATGAGCAGTTCTTC
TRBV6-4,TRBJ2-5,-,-,CASSPRGATNEQYF,TGTGCCAGCAGCCCCCGGGGGGCCACCAATGAGCAGTACTTC
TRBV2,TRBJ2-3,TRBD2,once,CASSPLGTSGSADTQYF,TGTGCCAGCAGTCCACTCGGGACTAGCGGGAGTGCAGATACGCAGTATTTT
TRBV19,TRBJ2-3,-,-,CASSRGRASAYTDTQYF,TGTGCCAGTAGTAGGGGACGCGCCTCAGCCTACACAGATACGCAGTATTTT
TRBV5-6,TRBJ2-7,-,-,CASSYPGVGGTYEQYF,TGTGCCAGCAGCTACCCAGGCGTCGGCGGGACCTACGAGCAGTACTTC
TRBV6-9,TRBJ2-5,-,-,CASSSGGREETQYF,TGTGCCAGCAGTTCGGGGGGCAGAGAAGAGACCCAGTACTTC